The present entry profiles one T cell receptor (beta chain) with its context. The sample comes from a study of blood T cell repertoires in COVID-19. Study details: Some COVID-19 samples were acute and others convalescent; all came from the United States, Italy and Spain. T cells, B-cell-depleted T cells, or PBMCs provided the cDNA or gDNA that served as material.

There are 16 residues in the CDR3. With V trimmed by 2 bases and J by 4 bases, 10 bases remained unmatched. Per germline, CDR1 SGHAT and CDR2 FQNNGV. Original processing methods: Researchers report that nucleated cell counts were estimated from reference gene primer amplification. The protocol was immunoSEQ multiplex PCR, while the TCRdb copy is restricted to in-frame clones and leaves out a portion. V, J and clone size derive from that table, while D and trimming were established from the DNA sequence. The sample consists of 250,000 or so clones, less than 90% of them appearing once. The chain recombines TRBV11-2 with TRBJ1-2; TRBD1 aligns across 7 bases. Sequenced material: peripheral blood. The sequence came from a woman in her 40s who had recovered from COVID-19. The DNA for the CDR3 is TGTGCCAGCAGCTTAAGGCTAGGGGGCGCTGGCTATGGCTACACCTTC. Translated: CASSLRLGGAGYGYTF.